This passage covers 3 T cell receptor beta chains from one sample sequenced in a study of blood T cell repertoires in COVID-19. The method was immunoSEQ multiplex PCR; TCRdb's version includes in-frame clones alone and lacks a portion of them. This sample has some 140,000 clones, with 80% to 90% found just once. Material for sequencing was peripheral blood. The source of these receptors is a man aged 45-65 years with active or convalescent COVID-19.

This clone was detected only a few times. The CDR3 coding sequence is TGCGCCAGCAGCTTGGGGGGCCCCACCGGGGAGCTGTTTTTT. This translates into CASSLGGPTGELFF. The J gene is TRBJ2-2, the V gene TRBV5-1; TRBD1 is a possible D gene (5 bases). V was trimmed by 0 bases and J by 4 bases, leaving 7 bases between them. The CDR3 is 14 amino acids. In germline, CDR1 is SGHRS, CDR2 YFSETQ. The whole variable domain, remainder taken from reference TRBV5-1 and TRBJ2-2, is KAGVTQTPRYLIKTRGQQVTLSCSPISGHRSVSWYQQTPGQGLQFLFEYFSETQRNKGNFPGRFSGRQFSNSRSEMNVSTLELGDSALYLCASSLGGPTGELFFGEGSRLTVL.

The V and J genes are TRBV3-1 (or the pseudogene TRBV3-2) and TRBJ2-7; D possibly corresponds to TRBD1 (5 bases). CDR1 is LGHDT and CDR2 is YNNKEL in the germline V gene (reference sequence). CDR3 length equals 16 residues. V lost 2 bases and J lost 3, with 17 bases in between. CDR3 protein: CASSQRQKPRCYEQYF. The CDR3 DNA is TGTGCCAGCAGCCAAAGACAGAAGCCTCGATGCTACGAGCAGTACTTC.

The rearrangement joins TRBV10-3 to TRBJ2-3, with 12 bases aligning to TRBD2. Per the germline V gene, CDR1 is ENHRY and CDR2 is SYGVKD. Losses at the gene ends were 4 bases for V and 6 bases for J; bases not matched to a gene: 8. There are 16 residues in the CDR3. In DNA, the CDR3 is TGTGCCATCAGTGCTAGCGGGGGGGTCTATTTGGATACGCAGTATTTT. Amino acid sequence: CAISASGGVYLDTQYF.